Listed below are T cell receptor beta chains from one sample, sequenced in a study of cytomegalovirus exposure and HLA in healthy donors. Measured with immunoSEQ multiplex PCR; TCRdb has only the in-frame clones, and not every one. The sample has around 250,000 clones, around 91% seen once. The material sequenced was PBMCs. The receptor source for this set is a woman under 30 in good health and CMV-seronegative. The CDR3 runs from the conserved cysteine through the conserved F or W. The D gene is left open where the match is weak. For some rows the clone size is stated as once, few or many, or as a class when expanded; others skip it.

- TRBJ1-1 - TRBV10-3 TGTGCCATCAGCCCCGGGACAACGAACACTGAAGCTTTCTTT CAISPGTTNTEAFF
- TRBJ2-6 TRBD1 TRBV19 TGTGCCAGTAGTATCTGGGGACAGGGGGCTTATGGGGCCAACGTCCTGACTTTC CASSIWGQGAYGANVLTF
- TRBJ2-7 - TRBV11-2 TGTGCCAGCAGCTTATTGGCTGGGGCCCCCTACGAGCAGTACTTC CASSLLAGAPYEQYF
- TRBJ2-1 - TRBV28 TGTGCCAGCCCCTCCCCAGGGTACAATGAGCAGTTCTTC CASPSPGYNEQFF
- TRBJ2-7 TRBD2 TRBV28 TGTGCCAGCAAACAAGGGACTAGCCCCTCCTACGAGCAGTACTTC CASKQGTSPSYEQYF
- TRBJ1-2 TRBD1 TRBV5-5 TGTGCCAGCAGCTCGACAGGGGAGGCCTACACCTTC CASSSTGEAYTF
- TRBJ2-1 - TRBV12-5 TGTGCTAGTGCCCGAGCCGAGAACTCCTACAATGAGCAGTTCTTC CASARAENSYNEQFF
- TRBJ2-2 TRBD1 TRBV7-7 TGTGCTAGCAGCTTAGGACAGGGAGGCACCGGGGAGCTGTTTTTT CASSLGQGGTGELFF
- TRBJ2-3 - TRBV27 TGTGCCAGCAGTTCCAGGGGCACAGATACGCAGTATTTT CASSSRGTDTQYF
- TRBJ2-1 - TRBV7-2 TGTGCCAGCAGCTTACAGGGGCACAATGAGCAGTTCTTC CASSLQGHNEQFF
- TRBJ2-7 TRBD2 TRBV6-6 TGTGCCAGCAGTTACCTGCCGGGGGGGCCCTGGGAGCAGTACTTC CASSYLPGGPWEQYF
- TRBJ2-1 - TRBV4-1 TGCGCCAGCAGCCTACTTGGCAGGCCAAATGAGCAGTTCTTC CASSLLGRPNEQFF
- TRBJ1-1 TRBD1 TRBV27 TGTGCCAGCAGTTTCGGACAGGGGGGTAAAGCTTTCTTT CASSFGQGGKAFF
- TRBJ1-1 TRBD1 TRBV18 TGTGCCAGCTCACCGGGACAGGGGGCATACACTGAAGCTTTCTTT CASSPGQGAYTEAFF
- TRBJ2-1 TRBD2 TRBV4-3 TGCGCCAGCAGCCAAGATTTGCGGGGGGAGCAGTTCTTC CASSQDLRGEQFF
- TRBJ1-1 - TRBV7-3 TGTGCCAGCAGCTTAACAGCGAACACTGAAGCTTTCTTT CASSLTANTEAFF
once TRBJ2-7 - TRBV28 TGTGCCAGCACCCCTAGACCCTACTCCTACGAGCAGTACTTC CASTPRPYSYEQYF
- TRBJ1-2 - TRBV6-6 TGTGCCACCATGGTGGCGTCGGGGAACTATGGCTACACCTTC CATMVASGNYGYTF
- TRBJ1-1 - TRBV5-4 TGTGCCAGCAGCTTGGGGTTTGGAGGAAACACTGAAGCTTTCTTT CASSLGFGGNTEAFF
once TRBJ2-4 TRBD1 TRBV7-8 TGTGCCAGCAGCCAATCCGGGACAGGAGAAAACATTCAGTACTTC CASSQSGTGENIQYF
- TRBJ1-6 TRBD1 TRBV6-1 TGTGCCAGTCTACAGGGGGCGTTTAATTCACCCCTCCACTTT CASLQGAFNSPLHF
once TRBJ2-5 - TRBV11-3 TGTGCCAGCAGCTTAGGGGGGACAAGTACTCAAGAGACCCAGTACTTC CASSLGGTSTQETQYF
- TRBJ2-2 TRBD1 TRBV28 TGTGCCAGCATCAGACAGGGGTACGGGGAGCTGTTTTTT CASIRQGYGELFF
- TRBJ1-5 TRBD1 TRBV19 TGTGCCAGTAGTATAGGGGGACAGTACAATCAGCCCCAGCATTTT CASSIGGQYNQPQHF
- TRBJ2-1 - TRBV5-6 TGTGCCAGCAGCTCCCTTGCGGGCGAGCAGTTCTTC CASSSLAGEQFF